This T cell receptor (beta chain) came from a study of blood T cells in healthy people across ages. Together with a sample-barcoded 5' primer, a J-beta primer mix was included in a second PCR lasting 7 to 11 cycles. Via MiXCR, TCRdb re-called the 5' RACE reads, giving one row per CDR3 protein. The sample holds under 1,100,000 distinct CDR3 sequences, about 25% seen once. The individuals who served as donors were healthy Caucasians living in Russia, aged roughly 6 to 100. Germline assignment: CDR1 LNHNV and CDR2 YYDKDF (reference sequence). This CDR3 comprises 14 residues. V was clipped by 8 bases and J by 4 bases, with 15 bases between them. These data also formed part of another study, on T cells of mothers and their children.

V is TRBV15 and J is TRBJ1-3; D is possibly TRBD1 (6 bases). Sequencing was performed on blood. This clonotype was obtained from a girl aged 2-10 years in good health. The CDR3 sequence: CATGGGALGNTIYF. The CDR3 nucleotides read TGTGCCACCGGCGGGGGGGCTTTAGGAAACACCATATATTTT.